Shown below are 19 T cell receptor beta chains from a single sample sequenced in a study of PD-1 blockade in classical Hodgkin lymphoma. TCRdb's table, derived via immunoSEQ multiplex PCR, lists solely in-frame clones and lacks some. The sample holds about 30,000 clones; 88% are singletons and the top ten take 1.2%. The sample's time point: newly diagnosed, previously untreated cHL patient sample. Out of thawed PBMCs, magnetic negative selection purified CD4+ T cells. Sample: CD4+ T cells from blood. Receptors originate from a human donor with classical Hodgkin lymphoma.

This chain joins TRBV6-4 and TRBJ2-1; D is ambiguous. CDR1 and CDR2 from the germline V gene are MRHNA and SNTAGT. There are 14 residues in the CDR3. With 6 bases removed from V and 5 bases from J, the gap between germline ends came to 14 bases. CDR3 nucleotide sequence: TGTGCCAGCAGAGCTCTTTCCTGGCACAATGAGCAGTTCTTC. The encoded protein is CASRALSWHNEQFF.

CDR3 sequence reads: CASSISGGQDTEAFF. The CDR3, as DNA: TGTGCCAGTAGTATTTCTGGGGGACAGGACACTGAAGCTTTCTTT. V and J are TRBV19 and TRBJ1-1; 8 bases line up with TRBD1. CDR3 length equals 15 residues. The germline V gene encodes CDR1 LNHDA and CDR2 SQIVND (reference sequence). V gave up 3 bases and J gave up 3 bases; unmatched junction bases: 6.

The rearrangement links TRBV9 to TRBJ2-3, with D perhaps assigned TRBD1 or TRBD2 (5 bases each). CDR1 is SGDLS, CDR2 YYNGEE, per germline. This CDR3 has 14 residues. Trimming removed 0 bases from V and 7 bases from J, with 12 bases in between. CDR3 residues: CASSVGQGDYTQYF. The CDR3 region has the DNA TGTGCCAGCAGCGTAGGGCAGGGAGATTATACGCAGTATTTT.

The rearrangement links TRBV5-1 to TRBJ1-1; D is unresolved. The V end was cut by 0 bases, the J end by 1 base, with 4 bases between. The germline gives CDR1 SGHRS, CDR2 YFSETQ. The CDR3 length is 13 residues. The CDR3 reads CASSLARNTEAFF. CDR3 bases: TGCGCCAGCAGCTTGGCCAGGAACACTGAAGCTTTCTTT.

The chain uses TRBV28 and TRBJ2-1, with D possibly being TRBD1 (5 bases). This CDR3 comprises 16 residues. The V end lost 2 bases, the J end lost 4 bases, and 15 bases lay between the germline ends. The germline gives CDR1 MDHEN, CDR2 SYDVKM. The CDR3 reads CASSLLDNWRYNEQFF. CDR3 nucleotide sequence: TGTGCCAGCAGTTTACTGGACAATTGGAGATACAATGAGCAGTTCTTC.

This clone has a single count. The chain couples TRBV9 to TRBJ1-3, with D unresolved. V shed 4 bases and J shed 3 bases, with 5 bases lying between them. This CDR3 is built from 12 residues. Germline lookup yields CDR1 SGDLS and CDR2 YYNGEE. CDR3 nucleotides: TGTGCCAGCAGCCTCTATGGAAACACCATATATTTT. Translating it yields CASSLYGNTIYF. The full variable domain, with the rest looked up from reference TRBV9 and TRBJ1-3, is DSGVTQTPKHLITATGQRVTLRCSPRSGDLSVYWYQQSLDQGLQFLIQYYNGEERAKGNILERFSAQQFPDLHSELNLSSLELGDSALYFCASSLYGNTIYFGEGSWLTVV.

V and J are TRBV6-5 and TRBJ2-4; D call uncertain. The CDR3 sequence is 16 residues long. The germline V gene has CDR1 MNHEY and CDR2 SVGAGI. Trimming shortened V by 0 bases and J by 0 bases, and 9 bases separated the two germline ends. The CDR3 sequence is CASSYSGVGAKNIQYF. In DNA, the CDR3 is TGTGCCAGCAGTTACTCTGGCGTAGGAGCCAAAAACATTCAGTACTTC.

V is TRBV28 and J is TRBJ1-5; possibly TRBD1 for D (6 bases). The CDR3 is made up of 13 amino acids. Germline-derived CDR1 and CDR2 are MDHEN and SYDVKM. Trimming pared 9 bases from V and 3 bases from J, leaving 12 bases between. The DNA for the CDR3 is TGTGCCAGTAGAGGACAGCTCAATCAGCCCCAGCATTTT. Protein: CASRGQLNQPQHF.

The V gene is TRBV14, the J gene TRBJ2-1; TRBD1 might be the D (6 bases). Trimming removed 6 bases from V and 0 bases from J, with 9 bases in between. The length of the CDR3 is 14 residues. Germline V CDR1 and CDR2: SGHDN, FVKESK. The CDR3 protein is CASSTGSSYNEQFF. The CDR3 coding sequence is TGTGCCAGCAGTACAGGGAGCTCCTACAATGAGCAGTTCTTC.

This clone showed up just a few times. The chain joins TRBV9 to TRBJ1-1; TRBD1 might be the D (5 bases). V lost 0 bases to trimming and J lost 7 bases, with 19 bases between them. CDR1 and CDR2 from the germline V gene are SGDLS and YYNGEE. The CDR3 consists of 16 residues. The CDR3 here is CASSVVRLVADNEAFF. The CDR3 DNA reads TGTGCCAGCAGCGTAGTAAGACTCGTGGCGGACAATGAAGCTTTCTTT.

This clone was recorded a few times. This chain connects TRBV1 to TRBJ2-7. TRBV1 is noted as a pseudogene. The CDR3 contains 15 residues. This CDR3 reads CTSSQVGPYGAEQYF. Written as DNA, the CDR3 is TGCACCAGCAGCCAAGTAGGACCATACGGTGCGGAGCAGTACTTC.

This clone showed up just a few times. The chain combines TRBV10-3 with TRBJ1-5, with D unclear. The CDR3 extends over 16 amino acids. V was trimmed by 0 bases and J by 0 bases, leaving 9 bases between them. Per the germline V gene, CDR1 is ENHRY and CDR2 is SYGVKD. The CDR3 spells CAISESGDYSNQPQHF. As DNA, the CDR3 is TGTGCCATCAGTGAGTCCGGAGACTATAGCAATCAGCCCCAGCATTTT.

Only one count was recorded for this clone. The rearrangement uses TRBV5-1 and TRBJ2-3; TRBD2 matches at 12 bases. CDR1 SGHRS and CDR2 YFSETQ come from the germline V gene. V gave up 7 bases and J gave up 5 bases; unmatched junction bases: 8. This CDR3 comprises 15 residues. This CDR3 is CASETSGSSGDTQYF. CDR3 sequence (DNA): TGCGCCAGCGAGACTAGCGGGAGTTCTGGAGATACGCAGTATTTT.

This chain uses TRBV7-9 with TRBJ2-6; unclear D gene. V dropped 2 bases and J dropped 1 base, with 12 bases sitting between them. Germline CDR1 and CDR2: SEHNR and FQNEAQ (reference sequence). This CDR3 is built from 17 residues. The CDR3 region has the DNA TGTGCCAGCAGCTTAAGTTACGGTGAATCTGGGGCCAACGTCCTGACTTTC. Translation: CASSLSYGESGANVLTF.

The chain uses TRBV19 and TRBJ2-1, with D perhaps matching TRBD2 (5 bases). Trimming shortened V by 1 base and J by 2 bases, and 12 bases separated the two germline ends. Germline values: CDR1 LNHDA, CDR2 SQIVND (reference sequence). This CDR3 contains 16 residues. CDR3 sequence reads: CASSIAGNQPYNEQFF. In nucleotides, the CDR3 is TGTGCCAGTAGTATAGCGGGAAATCAACCCTACAATGAGCAGTTCTTC.

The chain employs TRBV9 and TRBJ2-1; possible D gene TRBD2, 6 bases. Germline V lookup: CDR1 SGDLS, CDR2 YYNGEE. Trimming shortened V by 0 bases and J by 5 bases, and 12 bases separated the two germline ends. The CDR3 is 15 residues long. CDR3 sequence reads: CASSVEWEAHNEQFF. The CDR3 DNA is TGTGCCAGCAGCGTAGAGTGGGAGGCCCACAATGAGCAGTTCTTC.

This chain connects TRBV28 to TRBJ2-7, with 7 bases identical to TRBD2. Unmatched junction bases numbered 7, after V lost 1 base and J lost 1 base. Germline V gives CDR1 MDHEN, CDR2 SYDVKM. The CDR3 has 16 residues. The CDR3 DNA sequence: TGTGCCAGCAGTTTATTGCCGGGAGGACCGTCCTACGAGCAGTACTTC. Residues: CASSLLPGGPSYEQYF.

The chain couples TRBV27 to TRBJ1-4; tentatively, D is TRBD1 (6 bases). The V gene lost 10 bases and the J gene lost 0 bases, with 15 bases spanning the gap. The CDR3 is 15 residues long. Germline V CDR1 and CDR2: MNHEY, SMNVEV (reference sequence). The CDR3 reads CATMRGQATNEKLFF. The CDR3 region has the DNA TGTGCCACCATGCGGGGACAAGCAACTAATGAAAAACTGTTTTTT.

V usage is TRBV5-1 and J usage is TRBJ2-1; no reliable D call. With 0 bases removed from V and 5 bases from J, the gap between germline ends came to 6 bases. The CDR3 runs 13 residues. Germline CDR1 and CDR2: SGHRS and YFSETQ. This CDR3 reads CASSLGLHNEQFF. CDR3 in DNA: TGCGCCAGCAGCTTGGGACTCCACAATGAGCAGTTCTTC.